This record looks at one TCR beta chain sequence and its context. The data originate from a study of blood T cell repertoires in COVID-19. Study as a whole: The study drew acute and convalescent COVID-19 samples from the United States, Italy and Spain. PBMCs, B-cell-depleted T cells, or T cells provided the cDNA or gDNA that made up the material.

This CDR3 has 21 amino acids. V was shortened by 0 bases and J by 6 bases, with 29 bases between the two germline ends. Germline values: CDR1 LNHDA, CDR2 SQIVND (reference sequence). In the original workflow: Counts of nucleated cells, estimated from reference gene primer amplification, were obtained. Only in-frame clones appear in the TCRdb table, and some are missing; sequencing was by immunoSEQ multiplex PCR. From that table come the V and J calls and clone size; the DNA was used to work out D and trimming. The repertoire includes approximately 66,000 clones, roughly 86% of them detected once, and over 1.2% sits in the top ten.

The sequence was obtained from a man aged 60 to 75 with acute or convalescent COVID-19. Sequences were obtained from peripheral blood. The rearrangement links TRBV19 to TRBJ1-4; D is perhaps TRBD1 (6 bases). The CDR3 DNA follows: TGTGCCAGTAGTATAGATCACCTCAGGGGCGCGAGCCGATCCCGCTATGAAAAACTGTTTTTT. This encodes CASSIDHLRGASRSRYEKLFF.